Below, 15 T cell receptor beta chains from the same sample are listed, as sequenced in a study of CD8+CD57+ T cells in acquired aplastic anemia. Genomic DNA provided the template from which TCR beta VDJ and CDR3 profiles were obtained. TCRdb analysed the reads with MiXCR anew, one entry per CDR3 protein. The sample has about 260,000 distinct CDR3 sequences, roughly 82% seen once. Patients chosen for sequencing had CD8+CD57+ cells that had expanded, as shown by flow cytometry. Sequencing was carried out using sorted CD4+, CD8+, or CD8+CD57+ T cells (not recorded which) from PBMCs. These receptors all come from a human donor with aplastic anemia.

In regard to this clonotype: The junction shows a germline mismatch at one end, possibly a read error. The J gene is TRBJ2-3, the V gene TRBV7-9; 7 bases fit TRBD2. CDR3 size: 13 residues. The germline gives CDR1 SEHNR, CDR2 FQNEAQ (reference sequence). The CDR3, as DNA: TGTGCCAGCAGGTTAGCGGGTAGCTACGGGCAGTATTTT. Protein: CASRLAGSYGQYF.

This chain connects TRBV9 to TRBJ2-7, with unresolved D. Germline V gene lookup returns CDR1 SGDLS and CDR2 YYNGEE. CDR3 length: 18 residues. Deletions cut 7 bases from V and 1 base from J, with 27 bases between. CDR3: CASGVTPVVLALSYEQYV. The CDR3 DNA is TGTGCCAGCGGGGTGACTCCCGTCGTCTTGGCCCTTTCCTACGAGCAGTACGTC.

The chain has TRBV20-1 and TRBJ2-1; D not certain. V was shortened by 4 bases and J by 8 bases, with 18 bases between the two germline ends. The CDR3 has 14 residues. Germline-derived CDR1 and CDR2 are DFQATT and SNEGSKA (reference sequence). The CDR3 bases are TGCAGTGCTAACGGCCGAGCCCCTTACGATGAGCAGTTCTTC. Amino acid sequence: CSANGRAPYDEQFF.

This chain links TRBV6-1 with TRBJ1-2, with TRBD1 identical over 7 bases. There are 15 residues in the CDR3. V dropped 7 bases and J dropped 7; count of bases not matched to a gene: 15. From germline, CDR1 is MNHNS and CDR2 SASEGT. CDR3 region: CASKILGQEDSGYTF. CDR3 bases: TGTGCCAGCAAGATACTAGGACAGGAGGATTCTGGCTACACCTTC.

To note about this clonotype: The conserved phenylalanine or tryptophan normally closing the CDR3 is absent here, so this likely arose from a read error. The DNA is omitted, as the CDR3 cannot be located on it reliably, and the CDR3 follows TCRdb's listing. The chain uses TRBV24-1 and TRBJ2-1; the table assigns TRBD1, which was not confirmed against the DNA. Looked up from germline, CDR1 is KGHDR and CDR2 is SFDVKD. The CDR3 totals 16 residues, both ends included. The CDR3 sequence is CATSGSPLGDHEQYFC.

The CDR3 DNA is TGTGCCAGCAGCTTCGTGGACAGGGGTCACGAGCAGTACTTC. This encodes CASSFVDRGHEQYF. The J gene is TRBJ2-7, the V gene TRBV7-7; 9 bases fit TRBD1. The CDR3 is 14 residues long. With 3 bases clipped from V and 5 bases from J, the junction kept 5 bases outside the gene matches. Germline loops: CDR1 SSHAT, CDR2 FNYEAQ (reference sequence).

About this clonotype: This likely comes from a read error, as the CDR3 has no conserved phenylalanine or tryptophan at its end. It is unclear where the CDR3 begins or ends on the DNA, so no DNA is shown, and the CDR3 is as TCRdb lists it. The chain links TRBV7-2 to TRBJ2-2. Including both end residues, the CDR3 is 12 amino acids long. Germline values: CDR1 SGHTA, CDR2 FQGNSA. CDR3: CASSLVPGQLLL.

Points on this clonotype: A read error is likely, as this CDR3 ends without the conserved phenylalanine or tryptophan. This chain uses TRBV2 with TRBJ1-2, with D hard to call. CDR3 size: 14 residues. Germline CDR1 SNHLY, CDR2 FYNNEI. V was cut by 8 bases and J by 11 bases, with 24 bases left in between. DNA of the CDR3: TGTGCCAGCGGGCACGGGATCACAAATACTCAGTACACCTGC. Protein sequence: CASGHGITNTQYTC.

Regarding this clonotype: One end of the junction is discordant with germline, which a read error may explain. The chain links TRBV7-4 to TRBJ2-3; D unclear. The CDR3 loop spans 12 amino acids. Germline-derived CDR1 and CDR2 are SGHVT and SQSDAQ. The CDR3 region is CASSFAYPRQSF. The CDR3 DNA sequence: TGTGCCAGCAGCTTTGCCTACCCCCGGCAGTCTTTT.

Comment on this clonotype: As the CDR3 is not closed by the conserved phenylalanine or tryptophan, this likely results from a read error. This rearrangement joins TRBV7-8 to TRBJ2-3; D remains ambiguous. V lost 6 bases to trimming and J lost 2 bases, with 9 bases between them. The length of the CDR3 is 13 residues. CDR1 is SGHVS and CDR2 is FQNEAQ in the germline V gene. This CDR3 reads CASRVRFTDTQYY. DNA for the CDR3: TGTGCCAGCAGGGTACGGTTCACAGATACGCAGTATTAT.

With regard to this clonotype: The CDR3 ends on some other residue instead of the conserved phenylalanine or tryptophan, so this is likely a read error. The limits of the CDR3 on the DNA are not certain, so only TCRdb's listed CDR3 is given. V usage is TRBV7-3 and J usage is TRBJ2-7. CDR1 is SGHTA and CDR2 is FQGTGA in the germline V gene. The CDR3 is 13 residues long, counting both termini. The CDR3 loop reads CASSLARGPEKYY.

The genes are TRBV9 and TRBJ2-5; 7 bases fit TRBD2. The trim removed 4 bases at V and 5 bases at J, leaving 17 bases unmatched. The CDR3 is 17 residues long. Germline V gene lookup returns CDR1 SGDLS and CDR2 YYNGEE. CDR3 protein: CASSNGLGGREGETQYF. The CDR3 bases are TGTGCCAGCAGCAACGGACTAGGCGGGCGAGAAGGGGAGACCCAGTACTTC.

In this sample, this clonotype turned up once. V gene TRBV5-4 combines with J gene TRBJ2-3; tentative D call: TRBD2 (6 bases). This CDR3 comprises 14 residues. Germline lookup yields CDR1 SGHNT and CDR2 YYREEE (reference sequence). V was clipped by 2 bases and J by 8 bases, with 15 bases between them. CDR3 region: CASSFASAISTQYF. The DNA for the CDR3 is TGTGCCAGCAGCTTTGCTAGCGCAATCAGTACGCAGTATTTT.

The CDR3 reads CASSSAGGGDEQYF. CDR3 coding DNA: TGTGCCAGCAGCTCCGCGGGGGGTGGAGACGAGCAGTACTTC. This sequence joins TRBV19 and TRBJ2-3, with TRBD2 matching 8 bases. Judging by the DNA end, TRBJ2-7 fits better; the J call may be wrong. The length of the CDR3 is 14 residues. The germline V gene has CDR1 LNHDA and CDR2 SQIVND (reference sequence).

This clonotype occurred a few times. The chain is built from TRBV5-4 and TRBJ2-1; a weak D match, TRBD2 (6 bases). V lost 5 bases and J lost 8, with 14 bases in between. Germline-derived CDR1 and CDR2 are SGHNT and YYREEE (reference sequence). The CDR3 consists of 13 residues. The CDR3 protein is CASSYTSIHEQFF. The CDR3 bases are TGTGCCAGCAGTTATACTAGCATCCATGAGCAGTTCTTC.